Detailed here is one TCR beta chain. The cohort comprised adults aged roughly 18 to 90 years residing in some 24 US areas. Grouping used clinical history reported by participants in a survey and questionnaire. This sample is drawn from a study of blood T cell repertoires in COVID-19. Study-wide context: Italy, Spain and the United States were the sources of the convalescent and acute COVID-19 samples.

Original processing methods: Scientists estimated how many nucleated cells there were by amplifying reference gene primers. Here immunoSEQ multiplex PCR was the method, and the copy in TCRdb shows in-frame clones only, minus some. Clonal size and the V and J genes are those of that table, whereas D and trimming came from the DNA. The sample records some 350,000 clones, 75% to 90% being singletons. CDR1 is LNHDA and CDR2 is SQIVND in the germline V gene (reference sequence). V shed 3 bases, J shed 2 bases, and the junction held 2 bases outside the gene matches. The CDR3 is 15 amino acids. The TCR sequence derives from a man aged 18 to 29 who had recovered from COVID-19. This rearrangement joins TRBV19 to TRBJ2-1; 9 nucleotides match TRBD2. The sample comprised PBMCs or T cells enriched from blood (not recorded which). CDR3 nucleotides: TGTGCCAGTAGTATTAGCGGGGGAACCTACAATGAGCAGTTCTTC. It yields the protein CASSISGGTYNEQFF.